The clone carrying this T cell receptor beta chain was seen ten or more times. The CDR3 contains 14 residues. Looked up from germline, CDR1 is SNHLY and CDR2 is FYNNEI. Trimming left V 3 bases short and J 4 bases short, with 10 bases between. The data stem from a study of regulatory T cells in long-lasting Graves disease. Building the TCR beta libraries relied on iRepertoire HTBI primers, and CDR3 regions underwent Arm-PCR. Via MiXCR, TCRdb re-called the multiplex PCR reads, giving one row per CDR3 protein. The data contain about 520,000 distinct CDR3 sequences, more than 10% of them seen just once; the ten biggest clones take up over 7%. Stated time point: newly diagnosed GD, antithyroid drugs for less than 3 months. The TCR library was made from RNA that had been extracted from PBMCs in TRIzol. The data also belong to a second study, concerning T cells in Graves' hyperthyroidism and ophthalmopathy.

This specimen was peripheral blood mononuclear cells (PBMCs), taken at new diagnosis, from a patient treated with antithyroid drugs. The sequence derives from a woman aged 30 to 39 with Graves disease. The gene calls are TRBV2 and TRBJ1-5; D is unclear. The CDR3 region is CASSDSGPNQPQHF. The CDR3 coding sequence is TGTGCCAGCAGTGACAGTGGTCCTAATCAGCCCCAGCATTTT. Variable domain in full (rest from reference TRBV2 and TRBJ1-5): EPEVTQTPSHQVTQMGQEVILRCVPISNHLYFYWYRQILGQKVEFLVSFYNNEISEKSEIFDDQFSVERPDGSNFTLKIRSTKLEDSAMYFCASSDSGPNQPQHFGDGTRLSIL.